The 19 T cell receptor beta chains listed next were all sequenced from one sample in a study of blood T cell repertoires in COVID-19. Libraries were prepared by immunoSEQ multiplex PCR; TCRdb keeps only in-frame clonotypes and omits some of them. The sample holds about 100,000 clones; approximately 86% are singletons and the top ten take roughly 13%. The material sequenced was peripheral blood. These receptors all stem from a man aged 50-59 years with active or convalescent COVID-19.

The chain links TRBV24-1 to TRBJ1-2; D perhaps matches TRBD1 (6 bases). Germline-derived CDR1 and CDR2 are KGHDR and SFDVKD. The CDR3 spans 15 residues. V lost 6 bases and J 1 base, leaving 14 bases between the germline ends. CDR3 loop: CATSSPRGINYGYTF. DNA for the CDR3: TGTGCCACCAGTAGCCCTAGGGGGATTAACTATGGCTACACCTTC.

The chain couples TRBV27 to TRBJ1-1, with 8 bases fitting TRBD1. The germline V gene has CDR1 MNHEY and CDR2 SMNVEV (reference sequence). This CDR3 contains 13 residues. The V gene end was trimmed by 8 bases and the J gene end by 5 bases; junction bases not matched to a gene: 7. The chain's CDR3 is CASRGQGRTEAFF. CDR3 nucleotide sequence: TGTGCCAGCCGTGGACAGGGAAGAACTGAAGCTTTCTTT.

This clone was observed a few times. The chain couples TRBV24-1 to TRBJ2-3; no reliable D call. CDR3 size: 15 residues. V was pared by 4 bases and J by 2 bases, with 12 bases between. The germline CDR1 and CDR2 sequences are KGHDR and SFDVKD. CDR3 sequence: CATSDPEQYTDTQYF. The CDR3 DNA is TGTGCCACCAGTGACCCTGAGCAATACACAGATACGCAGTATTTT.

The V gene is TRBV19, the J gene TRBJ2-7; 7 positions agree with TRBD2. The J segment lost 5 bases and the V segment lost 10 bases, leaving 14 bases of the junction unmatched. This CDR3 is built from 14 residues. In germline, CDR1 is LNHDA, CDR2 SQIVND (reference sequence). CDR3 in DNA: TGTGCCACTAGGGCGGGAGTGGGTCTTGACGAGCAGTACTTC. Its translation is CATRAGVGLDEQYF. Full variable domain (remainder filled in from reference TRBV19 and TRBJ2-7): DGGITQSPKYLFRKEGQNVTLSCEQNLNHDAMYWYRQDPGQGLRLIYYSQIVNDFQKGDIAEGYSVSREKKESFPLTVTSAQKNPTAFYLCATRAGVGLDEQYFGPGTRLTVT.

The CDR3 sequence is CASKIPGTYEQYF. In nucleotides, the CDR3 is TGCGCCAGCAAAATCCCAGGGACCTACGAGCAGTACTTC. The chain couples TRBV5-1 to TRBJ2-7, with a weak D call TRBD1 (5 bases). Germline lookup yields CDR1 SGHRS and CDR2 YFSETQ. Trimming took 6 bases from V and 2 from J, leaving 12 bases between them. The CDR3 length is 13 residues.

Note on this clone: This sample also contains other DNA sequences that code for the same CDR3. The chain is built from TRBV12-3 or TRBV12-4 and TRBJ2-5, with D possibly TRBD2 on 6 matching bases. V lost 3 bases, J lost 4 bases, and 6 bases lay in between. The CDR3 length is 12 residues. CDR3 region: CASSFGGETQYF. The CDR3 nucleotides read TGTGCCAGCAGTTTCGGGGGAGAGACCCAGTACTTC.

J is TRBJ1-1 and V is TRBV9; 9 bases line up with TRBD1. The V segment lost 3 bases and the J segment 8 bases; nucleotides outside the gene matches: 11. CDR3 length: 15 residues. Germline lookup yields CDR1 SGDLS and CDR2 YYNGEE. The CDR3 here is CASSGTGQGLIEAFF. CDR3 coding DNA: TGTGCCAGCAGCGGGACGGGACAGGGCCTAATCGAAGCTTTCTTT. The variable domain in full, with the rest retrieved from reference TRBV9 and TRBJ1-1, is DSGVTQTPKHLITATGQRVTLRCSPRSGDLSVYWYQQSLDQGLQFLIQYYNGEERAKGNILERFSAQQFPDLHSELNLSSLELGDSALYFCASSGTGQGLIEAFFGQGTRLTVV.

This clone turned up a few times. The chain links TRBV19 to TRBJ1-4; TRBD1 agrees at 7 bases. Trimming at V came to 6 bases and at J to 7 bases, leaving 8 bases not matched to a gene. The CDR3 has 14 amino acids. Germline V gene lookup returns CDR1 LNHDA and CDR2 SQIVND (reference sequence). DNA of the CDR3: TGTGCCAGTAGCCAGGGGGGCAGAGGTGAAAAACTGTTTTTT. Residues: CASSQGGRGEKLFF.

This rearrangement joins TRBV19 to TRBJ2-1; 14 positions agree with TRBD2. The J segment lost 10 bases and the V segment lost 7 bases, leaving 12 bases of the junction unmatched. This CDR3 has 16 amino acids. Germline loops: CDR1 LNHDA, CDR2 SQIVND (reference sequence). In DNA form, the CDR3 reads TGTGCCAGTATCCCCCGGGGACTAGCGGGAGAAGGGGAGCAGTTCTTC. This sequence encodes CASIPRGLAGEGEQFF.

The V and J genes are TRBV28 and TRBJ1-2, with D perhaps TRBD1 (6 bases). V gave up 6 bases and J gave up 5 bases, with 10 bases separating them. CDR3 length: 12 residues. CDR1 and CDR2 (germline): MDHEN, SYDVKM. CDR3 sequence reads: CASSLTGYGYTF. The CDR3 nucleotides read TGTGCCAGCAGCCTGACAGGATATGGCTACACCTTC.

The V call is TRBV28, the J call TRBJ2-7; possible D gene TRBD1, 6 bases. CDR1 is MDHEN, CDR2 SYDVKM, per germline. This CDR3 spans 16 amino acids. V dropped 4 bases and J dropped 4 bases, with 20 bases sitting between them. The CDR3 coding sequence is TGTGCCAGCAGTTCACTCCCCCAGGGGCCCGGATACGAGCAGTACTTC. Its protein is CASSSLPQGPGYEQYF.

In this sample, this clone turned up a few times. The gene calls are TRBV18 and TRBJ2-2, with TRBD2 matching over 9 bases. Germline CDR1 and CDR2: KGHSH and LQKENI. This CDR3 region has 16 residues. The trim removed 3 bases at V and 2 bases at J, leaving 4 bases unmatched. Here the CDR3 DNA reads TGTGCCAGCTCACCGCGGACTAGCGCTAACACCGGGGAGCTGTTTTTT. Its translation: CASSPRTSANTGELFF. The variable domain in full, completed from reference TRBV18 and TRBJ2-2, reads NAGVMQNPRHLVRRRGQEARLRCSPMKGHSHVYWYRQLPEEGLKFMVYLQKENIIDESGMPKERFSAEFPKEGPSILRIQQVVRGDSAAYFCASSPRTSANTGELFFGEGSRLTVL.

The gene calls are TRBV5-1 and TRBJ2-7; tentative D call: TRBD1 (6 bases). This CDR3 comprises 14 residues. The germline V gene encodes CDR1 SGHRS and CDR2 YFSETQ. The V end was cut by 4 bases, the J end by 1 base, with 12 bases between. The CDR3 DNA reads as TGCGCCAGCAGCGTGGACAGAACTTCCTACGAGCAGTACTTC. Translation gives CASSVDRTSYEQYF.

The table lists this clone with a count of one. This chain uses TRBV6-5 with TRBJ2-7, with 7 bases aligning to TRBD1. V was pared by 3 bases and J by 0 bases, with 8 bases of the junction left unmatched. CDR1 and CDR2 (germline): MNHEY, SVGAGI. The CDR3 spans 16 residues. The CDR3 bases are TGTGCCAGCAGTTATACGGGACAGATGAGCTCCTACGAGCAGTACTTC. This codes for CASSYTGQMSSYEQYF.

This clone was detected only once. The chain joins TRBV27 to TRBJ1-1; D is perhaps TRBD1 (5 bases). The CDR3 has 13 residues. Trimming took off 0 bases at V and 12 bases at J, with 14 bases between the two ends. In germline, CDR1 is MNHEY, CDR2 SMNVEV (reference sequence). CDR3 loop: CASSLSLTGATFF. The CDR3 region has the DNA TGTGCCAGCAGTTTATCTTTAACAGGCGCAACTTTCTTT.

The V call is TRBV2, the J call TRBJ1-5; a weak D match, TRBD1 (5 bases). Germline lookup yields CDR1 SNHLY and CDR2 FYNNEI. The germline V and J ends were trimmed by 6 bases and 3 bases, with 15 bases remaining between them. The CDR3 consists of 15 residues. The CDR3, as DNA: TGTGCCAGCAGAGACCAGGGTGGCGACAATCAGCCCCAGCATTTT. This encodes CASRDQGGDNQPQHF.

This clone was seen only once. Its ends do not fully match the called genes, so a read error is possible. This rearrangement joins TRBV11-2 to TRBJ2-7, with D maybe TRBD2 (5 bases). CDR1 SGHAT and CDR2 FQNNGV come from the germline V gene. This CDR3 spans 12 amino acids. The CDR3 region has the DNA TGTGCCAGCAGCTTAGATCGGGGTTTTATGGACTTC. It translates to CASSLDRGFMDF.

The chain recombines TRBV12-5 with TRBJ2-7; D gene ambiguous. Germline-derived CDR1 and CDR2 are LGHNT and FRNRAP. The V and J ends lost 0 bases and 2 bases respectively, with 11 bases between them. The CDR3 covers 15 residues. In DNA, the CDR3 is TGTGCTAGTGGTTTGGTACTTGGCAGCGCCTACGAGCAGTACTTC. It translates to CASGLVLGSAYEQYF.

This clone was seen just once. J is TRBJ2-6 and V is TRBV28; D perhaps matches TRBD1 (5 bases). The CDR3 is 13 amino acids. Germline V gene sequence: CDR1 MDHEN, CDR2 SYDVKM. Trimming stripped 8 bases from V and 2 bases from J, with 7 bases between. The CDR3 sequence is CASGAPGANVLTF. Written as DNA, the CDR3 is TGTGCCAGCGGGGCTCCTGGGGCCAACGTCCTGACTTTC.